The following is a T cell receptor (beta chain) sequence with its context. This record comes from a study of CD8+ T cells in alopecia areata. Study details: Treatment comprised oral tofacitinib, 5 to 10 mg twice daily, in treated patients.

This CDR3 has 15 amino acids. The germline V gene encodes CDR1 SGDLS and CDR2 YYNGEE. The V end lost 4 bases, the J end lost 1 base, and 12 bases lay between the germline ends. Treatment: oral pan-JAK inhibitor, 5-10 mg twice daily. It was cDNA, reverse transcribed from extracted RNA, that served as the sequencing template. Here immunoSEQ multiplex PCR was the method, and the copy in TCRdb shows in-frame clones only, minus some. The repertoire holds more than 200,000 clones, around 66% seen once, with 0.95% to 1.5% in the top ten. This clonotype was sampled from a human donor with alopecia areata. The sequenced sample was CD4+ T cells sorted from blood, obtained around week 44, from a patient treated with tofacitinib. The chain is built from TRBV9 and TRBJ1-5; D is possibly TRBD1 (6 bases). The CDR3 coding sequence is TGTGCCAGCAGCTCCGGAGGGGGAAGCAATCAGCCCCAGCATTTT. Protein product: CASSSGGGSNQPQHF.